This T cell receptor (beta chain) was identified during a study of blood T cell repertoires in COVID-19 (dated by TCRdb to the early 2020s). A note on the overall study: The collaborator samples originated in the United States, Italy and Spain and spanned the acute and convalescent phases of COVID-19. The samples were drawn from two sources: the first 160 participants of the ongoing ImmuneRACE study, and 950 to 1,500 subjects contributed by 6 global collaborators. The repertoires were made available in a free public database intended to serve as a resource for research on the immune response to SARS-CoV-2. HLA class I and class II types, where available, came from metadata supplied by the sample provider rather than from assay-based typing. The material from the prospective study consisted of cDNA or gDNA derived from T cells, B-cell-depleted T cells, or PBMCs. Nearly every sample came with metadata listing a de-identified subject ID, COVID-19 status, age in years and sex. Subjects who had been exposed to COVID-19, were actively infected with it, or had recovered from it provided the deeply sampled blood TCRbeta repertoires that made up the dataset. The paper as a whole reports these results and caveats: The amount of clinical and demographic metadata varied by source and participant and was provided uncurated.

The immunoSEQ Assay, a bias-controlled multiplex PCR, was used to amplify TCRbeta CDR3 regions from genomic DNA. On the study's bioinformatics: Within the assay, amplification of reference gene primers was used to estimate how many nucleated cells each sample contained. To quantify the absolute abundance of each unique TCRbeta CDR3 rearrangement, sequence reads were collapsed and filtered. For each sample, productive Simpson clonality was calculated by taking the square root of Simpson's diversity index across productive rearrangements. TCRdb mirrors the immuneACCESS table, restricted to in-frame sequences. Some clones are absent from its copies; in checked studies, under half trace to an unresolved V gene, and the reason for the others is unknown. The V and J calls and clone size come from that table; D and trimming were worked out from the DNA. The sample has about 160,000 clones on record, about 85% of them singletons. The ten biggest clones cover around 6.9% of the sample.

The germline V gene encodes CDR1 KGHSH and CDR2 LQKENI. The CDR3 spans 13 residues, from the cysteine through the phenylalanine. Kept here is only the CDR3 DNA, which spans 39 bases and is read in frame from base 1. V is cut by 3 bases and J by 8 bases, and the space between the germline ends is 11 bases. In Seattle, one collaborating source enrolled patients while the infection was active and tracked those patients longitudinally over the course of disease. The collaborating institutions used their own protocols to collect whole blood in K2EDTA tubes. For TCRbeta analysis, collaborators shipped samples as frozen whole blood, isolated PBMCs, or DNA extracted from either of those sample types. Concerning this clone itself: Its antigen has not been determined. No much larger clone is present one base from it, and per-base qualities are unavailable.

Source material: peripheral blood. The sequence was obtained from a man older than 75 with COVID-19, enrolled during active disease. This sequence uses TRBV18 and TRBJ2-1, with a weak D call of TRBD2 (5 bases match). The CDR3 region has the sequence CASSPTLVYEQFF. The sequence in DNA is TGTGCCAGCTCACCGACACTAGTTTATGAGCAGTTCTTC.